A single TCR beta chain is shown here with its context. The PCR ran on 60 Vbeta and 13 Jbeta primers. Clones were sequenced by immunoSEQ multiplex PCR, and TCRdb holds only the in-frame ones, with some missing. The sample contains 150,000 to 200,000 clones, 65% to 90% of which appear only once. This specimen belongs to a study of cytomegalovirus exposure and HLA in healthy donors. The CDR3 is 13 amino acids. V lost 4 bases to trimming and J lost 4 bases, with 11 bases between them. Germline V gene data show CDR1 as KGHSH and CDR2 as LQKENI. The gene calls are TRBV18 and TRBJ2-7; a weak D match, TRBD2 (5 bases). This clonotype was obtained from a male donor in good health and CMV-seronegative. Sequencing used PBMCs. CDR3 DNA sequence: TGTGCCAGCTCACTCGGGGTCGGTTACGAGCAGTACTTC. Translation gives CASSLGVGYEQYF.